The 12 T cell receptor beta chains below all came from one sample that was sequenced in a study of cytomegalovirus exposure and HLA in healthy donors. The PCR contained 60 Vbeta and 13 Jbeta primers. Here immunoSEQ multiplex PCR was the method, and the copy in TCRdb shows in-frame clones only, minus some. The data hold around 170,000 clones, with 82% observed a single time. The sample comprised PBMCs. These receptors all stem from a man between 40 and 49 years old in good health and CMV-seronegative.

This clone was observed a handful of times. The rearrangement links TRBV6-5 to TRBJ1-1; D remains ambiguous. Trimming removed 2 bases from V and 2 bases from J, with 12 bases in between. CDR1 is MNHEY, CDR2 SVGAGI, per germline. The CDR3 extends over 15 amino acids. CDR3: CASSYGPGSNTEAFF. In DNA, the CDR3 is TGTGCCAGCAGTTACGGACCGGGATCCAACACTGAAGCTTTCTTT.

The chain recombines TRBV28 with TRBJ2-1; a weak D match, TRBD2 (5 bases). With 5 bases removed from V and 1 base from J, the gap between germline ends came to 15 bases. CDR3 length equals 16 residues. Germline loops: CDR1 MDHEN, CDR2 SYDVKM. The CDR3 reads CASSPAGLESYNEQFF. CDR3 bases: TGTGCCAGCAGTCCCGCGGGTCTGGAGTCCTACAATGAGCAGTTCTTC. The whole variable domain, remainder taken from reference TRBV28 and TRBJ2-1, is DVKVTQSSRYLVKRTGEKVFLECVQDMDHENMFWYRQDPGLGLRLIYFSYDVKMKEKGDIPEGYSVSREKKERFSLILESASTNQTSMYLCASSPAGLESYNEQFFGPGTRLTVL.

The CDR3 bases are TGTGCCAGCAGTTACCGCCCCCGGGATACGCAGTATTTT. Translation: CASSYRPRDTQYF. The V gene is TRBV6-5, the J gene TRBJ2-3; unclear D gene. This CDR3 has 13 residues. Germline V CDR1 and CDR2: MNHEY, SVGAGI. Deletions cut 2 bases from V and 6 bases from J, with 9 bases between.

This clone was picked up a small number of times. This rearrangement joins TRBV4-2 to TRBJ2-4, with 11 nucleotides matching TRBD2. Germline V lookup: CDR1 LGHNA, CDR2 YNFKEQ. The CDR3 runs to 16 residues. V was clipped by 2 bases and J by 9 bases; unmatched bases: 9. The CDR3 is CASSQTLLAGEGIQYF. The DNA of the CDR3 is TGTGCCAGCAGCCAAACTTTACTAGCGGGAGAGGGCATTCAGTACTTC.

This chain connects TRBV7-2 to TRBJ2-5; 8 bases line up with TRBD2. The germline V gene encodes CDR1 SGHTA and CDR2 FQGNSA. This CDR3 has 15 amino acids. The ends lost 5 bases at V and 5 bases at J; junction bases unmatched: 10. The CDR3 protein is CASSPRGGSGETQYF. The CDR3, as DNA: TGTGCCAGCAGCCCCCGCGGGGGGTCGGGGGAGACCCAGTACTTC.

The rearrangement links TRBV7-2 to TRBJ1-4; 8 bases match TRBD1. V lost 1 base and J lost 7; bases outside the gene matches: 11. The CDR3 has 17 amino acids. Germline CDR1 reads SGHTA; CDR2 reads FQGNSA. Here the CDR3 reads CASSLGVRGLVGEKLFF. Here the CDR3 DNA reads TGTGCCAGCAGCTTAGGGGTCAGGGGGCTTGTGGGTGAAAAACTGTTTTTT. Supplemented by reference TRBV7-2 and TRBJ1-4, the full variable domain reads GAGVSQSPSNKVTEKGKDVELRCDPISGHTALYWYRQSLGQGLEFLIYFQGNSAPDKSGLPSDRFSAERTGGSVSTLTIQRTQQEDSAVYLCASSLGVRGLVGEKLFFGSGTQLSVL.

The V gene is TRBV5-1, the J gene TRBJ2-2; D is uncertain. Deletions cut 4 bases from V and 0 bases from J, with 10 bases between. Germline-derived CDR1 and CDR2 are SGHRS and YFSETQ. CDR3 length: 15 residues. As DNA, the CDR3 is TGCGCCAGCAGCCCCGGTGCGGCGAACACCGGGGAGCTGTTTTTT. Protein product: CASSPGAANTGELFF.

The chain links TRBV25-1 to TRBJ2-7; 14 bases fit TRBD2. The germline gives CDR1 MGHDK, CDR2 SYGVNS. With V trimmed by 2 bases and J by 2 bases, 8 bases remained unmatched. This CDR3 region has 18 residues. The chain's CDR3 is CASSETGLAGVPPYEQYF. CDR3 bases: TGTGCCAGCAGTGAAACGGGACTAGCGGGAGTACCACCCTACGAGCAGTACTTC.

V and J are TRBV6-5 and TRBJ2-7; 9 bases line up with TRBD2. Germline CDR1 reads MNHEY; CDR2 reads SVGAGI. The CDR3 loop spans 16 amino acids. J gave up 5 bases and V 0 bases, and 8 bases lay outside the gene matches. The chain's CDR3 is CASSYSRGGARNEQYF. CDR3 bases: TGTGCCAGCAGTTACTCCCGCGGGGGGGCAAGAAACGAGCAGTACTTC.

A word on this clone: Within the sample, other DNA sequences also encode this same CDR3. The CDR3 protein is CAWSVSGYEQYF. As DNA, the CDR3 is TGTGCCTGGAGTGTCAGTGGCTACGAGCAGTACTTC. The chain links TRBV30 to TRBJ2-7, with D unresolved. The CDR3 runs to 12 residues. V was clipped by 0 bases and J by 3 bases, with 6 bases between them. Germline loops: CDR1 GTSNPN, CDR2 SVGIG (reference sequence).

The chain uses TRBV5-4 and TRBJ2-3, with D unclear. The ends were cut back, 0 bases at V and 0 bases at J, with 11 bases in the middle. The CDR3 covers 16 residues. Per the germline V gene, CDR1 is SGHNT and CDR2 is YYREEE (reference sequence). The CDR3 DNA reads TGTGCCAGCAGCTTGGATGGAGCTCTGAGCACAGATACGCAGTATTTT. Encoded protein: CASSLDGALSTDTQYF.

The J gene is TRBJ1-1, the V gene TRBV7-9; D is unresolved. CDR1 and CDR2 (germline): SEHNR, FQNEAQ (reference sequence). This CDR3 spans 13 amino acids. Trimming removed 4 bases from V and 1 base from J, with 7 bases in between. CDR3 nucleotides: TGTGCCAGCAGCTCATGGGCGAACACTGAAGCTTTCTTT. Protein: CASSSWANTEAFF.